This passage covers 24 T cell receptor beta chains from one sample sequenced in a study of regulatory T cells in long-lasting Graves disease. Library construction for TCR beta used iRepertoire HTBI primers and Arm-PCR of CDR3 regions. TCRdb itself ran the multiplex PCR reads through MiXCR, one entry per CDR3 protein. This table holds 200,000 to 250,000 distinct CDR3 sequences, 20% found once. As to time point: newly diagnosed GD, antithyroid drugs for less than 3 months. The TCR library was made from RNA that had been extracted from PBMCs in TRIzol. Here the sequenced sample was peripheral blood mononuclear cells (PBMCs), taken at new diagnosis, from a patient treated with antithyroid drugs. The receptors derive from a female donor with Graves disease.

This clonotype appeared many times. The chain recombines TRBV20-1 with TRBJ2-7; 10 bases are a match to TRBD1. Trimming cost V 3 bases and J 3 bases; bases outside gene matches: 14. Germline V gene lookup returns CDR1 DFQATT and CDR2 SNEGSKA (reference sequence). The CDR3 is 17 amino acids. CDR3 DNA: TGCAGTGCTAGCTTAATCAATATCCGGGACAGGGGCTACGAGCAGTACTTC. Translation: CSASLINIRDRGYEQYF.

Ten or more counts support this clonotype. This chain links TRBV20-1 with TRBJ2-2; D gene uncertain. CDR3 length: 14 amino acids. Trimming took 5 bases from V and 1 from J, leaving 11 bases between them. The germline CDR1 and CDR2 sequences are DFQATT and SNEGSKA (reference sequence). The CDR3 DNA sequence: TGCAGTGCTGTTGGTACTCGGAACACCGGGGAGCTGTTTTTT. Translating it yields CSAVGTRNTGELFF.

There are many counts of this clonotype. V is TRBV12-3 or TRBV12-4 and J is TRBJ2-7; 14 bases are shared with TRBD2. V was pared by 6 bases and J by 4 bases, with 5 bases of the junction left unmatched. The CDR3 is 15 amino acids. The CDR3 DNA follows: TGTGCCAGCAGGACTAGCGGGAGGGCCCTATACGAGCAGTACTTC. Translating gives CASRTSGRALYEQYF.

The rearrangement joins TRBV5-1 to TRBJ1-4; D is possibly TRBD1 (6 bases). Germline V lookup: CDR1 SGHRS, CDR2 YFSETQ. The CDR3 contains 15 residues. The ends were cut back, 0 bases at V and 5 bases at J, with 11 bases in the middle. CDR3 residues: CASSLVGARNEKLFF. CDR3 DNA: TGCGCCAGCAGCTTGGTGGGGGCGCGGAATGAAAAACTGTTTTTT.

In this sample, this clonotype turned up many times. The gene calls are TRBV11-2 and TRBJ1-5; D unclear. Germline loops: CDR1 SGHAT, CDR2 FQNNGV. The CDR3 length is 16 residues. Trimming left V 1 base short and J 2 bases short, with 12 bases between. The CDR3 sequence: CASSLGPASGNQPQHF. CDR3 DNA sequence: TGTGCCAGCAGCTTAGGACCAGCATCGGGCAATCAGCCCCAGCATTTT.

This clonotype was detected ten times or more. CDR3 sequence reads: CASRLAHEQYF. CDR3 sequence (DNA): TGTGCCAGCCGGTTGGCACACGAGCAGTACTTC. The chain has TRBV6-1 and TRBJ2-7; D call uncertain. Germline CDR1 is MNHNS and CDR2 is SASEGT. V lost 8 bases to trimming and J lost 5 bases, with 10 bases between them. The CDR3 runs 11 residues.

The rearrangement uses TRBV20-1 and TRBJ2-5; D is undetermined. The ends were cut back, 4 bases at V and 1 base at J, with 7 bases in the middle. Germline values: CDR1 DFQATT, CDR2 SNEGSKA (reference sequence). The CDR3 extends over 12 amino acids. The DNA for the CDR3 is TGCAGTGCTATTGGGATCCAAGAGACCCAGTACTTC. Translated, it gives CSAIGIQETQYF.

The table lists this clonotype with many counts. This sequence joins TRBV7-2 and TRBJ1-1; a weak D match, TRBD1 (5 bases). This CDR3 has 14 residues. From germline, CDR1 is SGHTA and CDR2 FQGNSA. V was shortened by 5 bases and J by 0 bases, with 10 bases between the two germline ends. The CDR3 DNA follows: TGTGCCAGCAGCGCGCGGGGGTTGAACACTGAAGCTTTCTTT. This codes for CASSARGLNTEAFF.

CDR3 loop: CSASGTGEFAGELFF. The CDR3 DNA follows: TGCAGTGCTTCCGGGACAGGGGAATTCGCCGGGGAGCTGTTTTTT. The chain is built from TRBV20-1 and TRBJ2-2, with 10 bases aligning to TRBD1. This CDR3 has 15 residues. V lost 5 bases to trimming and J lost 6 bases; unmatched junction nucleotides: 9. The germline CDR1 and CDR2 sequences are DFQATT and SNEGSKA (reference sequence).

This clonotype was seen only a few times. The CDR3 DNA follows: TGTGCCAGCAGCCAGATTGGCGGCTCGGGGGGGGCCAACGTCCTGACTTTC. Translating gives CASSQIGGSGGANVLTF. V is TRBV3-1 and J is TRBJ2-6, with a possible D match to TRBD2 (5 bases). The CDR3 covers 17 residues. Between the trimmed V and J ends, which lost 3 bases and 4 bases, there was a span of 16 bases. Germline assignment: CDR1 LGHDT and CDR2 YNNKEL (reference sequence).

This clonotype was detected many times. The chain is built from TRBV5-6 and TRBJ2-4, with D hard to call. There are 14 residues in the CDR3. V lost 1 base and J 5 bases, leaving 10 bases between the germline ends. Germline-derived CDR1 and CDR2 are SGHDT and YYEEEE. For the CDR3, the DNA is TGTGCCAGCAGCTTGCTGTCAGGAGAAAACATTCAGTACTTC. It encodes CASSLLSGENIQYF. The full variable domain, in which reference TRBV5-6 and TRBJ2-4 provide the parts outside the CDR3, is DAGVTQSPTHLIKTRGQQVTLRCSPKSGHDTVSWYQQALGQGPQFIFQYYEEEERQRGNFPDRFSGHQFPNYSSELNVNALLLGDSALYLCASSLLSGENIQYFGAGTRLSVL.

This clonotype was found once. A clone one base away is much larger, so this may be a read error. The rearrangement uses TRBV6-2 or TRBV6-3 and TRBJ2-5, with 9 nucleotides matching TRBD2. The CDR3 has 16 amino acids. Germline assignment: CDR1 MNHEY and CDR2 SVGEGT. Germline trimming cut 2 bases from V and 6 bases from J; bases unmatched to any gene: 10. The CDR3 is CASSYGLAGSPKTQYF. The CDR3 DNA reads as TGTGCCAGCAGTTACGGCCTAGCGGGGAGCCCTAAGACCCAGTACTTC.

This clonotype occurred many times. The chain links TRBV28 to TRBJ1-3; D call uncertain. Germline V gene sequence: CDR1 MDHEN, CDR2 SYDVKM. The CDR3 sequence is 13 residues long. V was trimmed by 6 bases and J by 3 bases, leaving 9 bases between them. CDR3 nucleotide sequence: TGTGCCAGCAGGACCGAGGGTGGAAACACCATATATTTT. This translates into CASRTEGGNTIYF.

This clonotype was recorded at least ten times. The chain joins TRBV28 to TRBJ1-5; D gene unclear. Germline loops: CDR1 MDHEN, CDR2 SYDVKM. The CDR3 is 16 amino acids. V was cut by 2 bases and J by 0 bases, with 11 bases left in between. In nucleotides, the CDR3 is TGTGCCAGCAGTTTAAGGTTAGGGTATAGCAATCAGCCCCAGCATTTT. It encodes CASSLRLGYSNQPQHF.

This clonotype was observed at least ten times. The chain has TRBV20-1 and TRBJ2-1, with 10 bases fitting TRBD2. V was clipped by 0 bases and J by 8 bases; unmatched bases: 4. The CDR3 is made up of 14 amino acids. The germline gives CDR1 DFQATT, CDR2 SNEGSKA (reference sequence). The CDR3 DNA follows: TGCAGTGCTAGAGATGTAGCGGGAGGCCATGAGCAGTTCTTC. Translated: CSARDVAGGHEQFF.

This clonotype was seen at least ten times. CDR3 in amino acids: CASSQGVAKNIQYF. In nucleotides, the CDR3 is TGTGCCAGCAGCCAAGGAGTAGCCAAAAACATTCAGTACTTC. The chain employs TRBV14 and TRBJ2-4, with D unresolved. This CDR3 has 14 amino acids. Looked up from germline, CDR1 is SGHDN and CDR2 is FVKESK. V gave up 1 base and J gave up 0 bases, with 4 bases separating them.

Notes on this clonotype: A much larger clone is a single base away; this may be a read error. This rearrangement joins TRBV3-2 to TRBJ2-1; the table's D call, TRBD2, was not checked against the DNA. TRBV3-2 is flagged as a pseudogene. CDR3 size: 15 residues. DNA for the CDR3: TGTGCCAGCAGCCATCAAGGGAGGACCTACAGTGAGCAGTTCTTC. This translates into CASSHQGRTYSEQFF.

This clonotype was seen repeatedly, ten times or more. This sequence joins TRBV28 and TRBJ2-5; possible D gene TRBD1, 6 bases. Germline assignment: CDR1 MDHEN and CDR2 SYDVKM. With 7 bases removed from V and 5 bases from J, the gap between germline ends came to 14 bases. The CDR3 totals 13 residues. CDR3 region: CASKNQGTETQYF. CDR3 sequence (DNA): TGTGCCAGCAAAAATCAGGGGACGGAGACCCAGTACTTC.

This chain connects TRBV27 to TRBJ1-1; weak D call: TRBD1 (6 bases). The V and J ends lost 4 bases and 1 base respectively, with 10 bases between them. CDR1 is MNHEY, CDR2 SMNVEV, per germline (reference sequence). There are 14 residues in the CDR3. CDR3 sequence: CASSSATGNTEAFF. DNA of the CDR3: TGTGCCAGCAGTTCCGCGACAGGGAACACTGAAGCTTTCTTT.

The table lists this clonotype with many counts. This chain connects TRBV3-1 to TRBJ1-4; unclear D gene. This CDR3 has 14 residues. The ends were cut back, 4 bases at V and 8 bases at J, with 14 bases in the middle. Germline CDR1 reads LGHDT; CDR2 reads YNNKEL (reference sequence). Here the CDR3 reads CASSRRAGGEKLFF. The DNA for the CDR3 is TGTGCCAGCAGCCGGAGGGCAGGAGGGGAAAAACTGTTTTTT.

The J gene is TRBJ2-5, the V gene TRBV7-6, with D possibly TRBD1 on 7 matching bases. Trimming removed 5 bases from V and 3 bases from J, with 25 bases in between. The CDR3 is 18 residues long. CDR1 SGHVS and CDR2 FNYEAQ come from the germline V gene. The CDR3 bases are TGTGCCAGCAGCGTGTTAGGTCAGACAGGGAGGAGGGAAGAGACCCAGTACTTC. Translation gives CASSVLGQTGRREETQYF.

This clonotype was recorded many times. The chain is built from TRBV11-3 and TRBJ2-2, with TRBD2 identical over 9 bases. Germline CDR1 is SGHNT and CDR2 is YENEEA. The CDR3 is 17 amino acids. V lost 5 bases, J lost 7 bases, and 14 bases stayed unmatched. This chain's CDR3 is CASSPKAASGIHGELFF. The CDR3 DNA sequence: TGTGCCAGCAGCCCGAAGGCGGCTAGCGGGATCCACGGGGAGCTGTTTTTT.

This clonotype has at least ten counts. At one boundary the junction diverges from the germline segment, which might be a read error. The chain links TRBV20-1 to TRBJ2-3; D possibly corresponds to TRBD2 (5 bases). Germline V CDR1 and CDR2: DFQATT, SNEGSKA (reference sequence). The CDR3 extends over 15 amino acids. CDR3 DNA: TGCAGCGCTAAGGGCGGACTTTCTGGGGCAGATACGCAGTATTTT. This encodes CSAKGGLSGADTQYF.

Comment on this clonotype: This clone may be a read error of a much larger clone one base away. J is TRBJ2-1 and V is TRBV10-1; D is undetermined. The germline V gene has CDR1 WNHNN and CDR2 SYGVQD (reference sequence). The V end was cut by 5 bases, the J end by 6 bases, with 11 bases between. The CDR3 has 13 amino acids. The CDR3 sequence is CASSTGRANEQFF. DNA of the CDR3: TGCGCCAGCAGTACCGGACGGGCCAATGAGCAGTTCTTC.